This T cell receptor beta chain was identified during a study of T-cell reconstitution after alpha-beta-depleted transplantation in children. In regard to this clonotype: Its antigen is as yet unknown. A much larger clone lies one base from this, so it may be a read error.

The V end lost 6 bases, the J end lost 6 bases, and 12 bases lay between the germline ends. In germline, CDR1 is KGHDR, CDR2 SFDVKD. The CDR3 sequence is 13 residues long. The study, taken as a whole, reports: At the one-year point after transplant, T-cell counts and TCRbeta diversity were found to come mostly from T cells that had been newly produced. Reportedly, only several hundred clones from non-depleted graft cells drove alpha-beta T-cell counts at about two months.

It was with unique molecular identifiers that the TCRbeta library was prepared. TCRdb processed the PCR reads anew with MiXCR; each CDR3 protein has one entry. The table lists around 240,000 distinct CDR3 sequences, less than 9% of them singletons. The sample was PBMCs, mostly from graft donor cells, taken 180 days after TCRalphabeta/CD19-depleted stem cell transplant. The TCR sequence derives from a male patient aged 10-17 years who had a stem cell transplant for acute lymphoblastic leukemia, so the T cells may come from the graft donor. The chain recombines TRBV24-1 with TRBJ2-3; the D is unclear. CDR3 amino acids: CATSQLLRDTQYF. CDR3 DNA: TGTGCCACCAGTCAGCTGCTAAGGGATACGCAGTATTTT.